This is a list of T cell receptor beta chains from one sample in a study of T cell responses to AZD1222 COVID-19 vaccine. Using immunoSEQ multiplex PCR, the repertoire was profiled, and TCRdb retains in-frame clones only, with some absent. The table includes about 84,000 clones, approximately 85% detected once. This specimen consisted of peripheral blood, obtained 28 days after the second AZD1222 dose. The receptors derive from an adult who received the AZD1222 COVID-19 vaccine. CDR3s include the opening cysteine and the closing phenylalanine or tryptophan. The D gene is left open where the match is weak. The size entry is marked missing in some rows and otherwise reads once, few, many or a size class.

d_call,clone_size,v_call,j_call,cdr3_nt,cdr3_aa
TRBD1,-,TRBV19,TRBJ2-7,TGTGCCAGTAGTTTGACAGGGGGTCGTCAGCAGTACTTC,CASSLTGGRQQYF
-,-,TRBV12-3/TRBV12-4,TRBJ1-5,TGTGCCAGCAGTTTACGAAGGGATCAGCCCCAGCATTTT,CASSLRRDQPQHF
-,-,TRBV19,TRBJ2-3,TGTGCCAGTAGTATGTGGTGGTCTTCTAGCACAGATACGCAGTATTTT,CASSMWWSSSTDTQYF
-,-,TRBV7-9,TRBJ2-7,TGTGCCAGCAGCCCCCACGGCGAGCAGTACTTC,CASSPHGEQYF
-,-,TRBV5-1,TRBJ2-2,TGCGCCAGCAGCCCTGGCATGACGGTCCCCCTCGGGGAGCTGTTTTTT,CASSPGMTVPLGELFF
TRBD1,-,TRBV5-1,TRBJ2-5,TGCGCCAGCAGCTTGGATCTCTTTGAGGGGGCTCAGGAGACCCAGTACTTC,CASSLDLFEGAQETQYF
TRBD2,few,TRBV7-9,TRBJ2-3,TGTGCCAGCAGCTCGCTAGCGGGAGGCACAGATACGCAGTATTTT,CASSSLAGGTDTQYF
-,-,TRBV10-2,TRBJ1-6,TGCGCCAGCAGCCCCCTCGGCAACCCACCCCTCCACTTT,CASSPLGNPPLHF
TRBD1,few,TRBV6-2/TRBV6-3,TRBJ2-5,TGTGCCAGCAGTCGAAATACAGGGGGCGAGACCCAGTACTTC,CASSRNTGGETQYF
-,once,TRBV9,TRBJ1-1,TGTGCCAGCAGCGTAGGCGGGGAGACGAACACTGAAGCTTTCTTT,CASSVGGETNTEAFF
-,once,TRBV7-6,TRBJ2-2,TGTGCCAGCAGCTTAGATCGGGCGAAGAACACCGGGGAGCTGTTTTTT,CASSLDRAKNTGELFF
-,medium-sized,TRBV2,TRBJ1-2,TGTGCCAGCAGTGAGGTCGGGGCGGCTAACTATGGCTACACCTTC,CASSEVGAANYGYTF
TRBD1,few,TRBV5-1,TRBJ1-1,TGCGCCAGCAGCTTGGAGATAGGGGGCGGTGGCACTGAAGCTTTCTTT,CASSLEIGGGGTEAFF
-,-,TRBV12-3/TRBV12-4,TRBJ1-1,TGTGCCAGCAGCGTACTCCATGAAGCTTTCTTT,CASSVLHEAFF
-,-,TRBV20-1,TRBJ1-4,TGCAGTGCTAGTTTAGTATTGGGTGCTGAAAAACTGTTTTTT,CSASLVLGAEKLFF
TRBD2,-,TRBV5-1,TRBJ2-3,TGCGCCAGCAGCTTGAGCGGGGGGGCCTTTAGCGATACGCAGTATTTT,CASSLSGGAFSDTQYF
-,-,TRBV10-2,TRBJ1-5,TGCGCCAGCAGTGAGCTAGGGAACCTTCAGCCCCAGCATTTT,CASSELGNLQPQHF
TRBD2,-,TRBV4-2,TRBJ2-3,TGTGCCAGCAGCCAAGGAAGCGGGGGGGGCCGTAGCACAGATACGCAGTATTTT,CASSQGSGGGRSTDTQYF
TRBD1,-,TRBV2,TRBJ2-7,TGTGCCAGCCAAGGGACAGGGCACTACGAGCAGTACTTC,CASQGTGHYEQYF
-,-,TRBV15,TRBJ2-3,TGTGCCACCAGCAGAGATTTGGGGAGCACAGATACGCAGTATTTT,CATSRDLGSTDTQYF
TRBD1,once,TRBV11-2,TRBJ1-6,TGTGCCAGCAGCCTCGGACAGGGGGCGAATTCACCCCTCCACTTT,CASSLGQGANSPLHF
-,-,TRBV27,TRBJ1-2,TGTGCCAGCAGTTTGGGGCAATACAATGGCTACACCTTC,CASSLGQYNGYTF
-,-,TRBV28,TRBJ2-5,TGTGCCAGCAGTACAGGTCCGGAGACCCAGTACTTC,CASSTGPETQYF
-,-,TRBV5-1,TRBJ2-2,TGCGCCAGCAGCCTCCTCGGGGAGCTGTTTTTT,CASSLLGELFF
TRBD1,-,TRBV5-1,TRBJ2-7,TGCGCCAGCAGCTTAGACGGGACAGGGTACGAGCAGTACTTC,CASSLDGTGYEQYF
-,-,TRBV4-1,TRBJ1-4,TGCGCCAGCAGCCAAGAGGCTTGGGGGGAAAAACTGTTTTTT,CASSQEAWGEKLFF
-,-,TRBV29-1,TRBJ2-5,TGCAGCGTAGGCGATTTGGAGACCCAGTACTTC,CSVGDLETQYF
-,-,TRBV3-1/TRBV3-2,TRBJ2-1,TGTGCCAGCAGCCAAGGGGGGGTCAATGAGCAGTTCTTC,CASSQGGVNEQFF
-,-,TRBV7-9,TRBJ1-6,TGTGCCAGCAGCCCACCCGGGGCAGGGAATTCACCCCTCCACTTT,CASSPPGAGNSPLHF
TRBD1,medium-sized,TRBV4-1,TRBJ1-6,TGCGCCAGCAGCCCCGGGACAGCAACTCCTACTTATAATTCACCCCTCCACTTT,CASSPGTATPTYNSPLHF
-,-,TRBV6-5,TRBJ1-5,TGTGCCAGCAGTTATCAGCTCAATCAGCCCCAGCATTTT,CASSYQLNQPQHF
TRBD1,once,TRBV28,TRBJ1-2,TGTGCCAGCAGTTTAATTACAGGGGTTGGAGGCTACACCTTC,CASSLITGVGGYTF
-,-,TRBV19,TRBJ2-2,TGTGCCAGTAGTATTTGGTCAGCGACCGGGGAGCTGTTTTTT,CASSIWSATGELFF
-,-,TRBV30,TRBJ1-5,TGTGCCTGGAGTGCCCATCCAAATCAGCCCCAGCATTTT,CAWSAHPNQPQHF
-,once,TRBV19,TRBJ2-7,TGTGCCAGTAGTATCGGGCAGCCCTCTGCCTACGAGCAGTACTTC,CASSIGQPSAYEQYF
-,once,TRBV6-5,TRBJ1-4,TGTGCCAGCAGTTACTCGAGTTTTGGGGCTACGGAAAAACTGTTTTTT,CASSYSSFGATEKLFF
-,-,TRBV5-1,TRBJ1-2,TGCGCCAGCAGCACCGGGACGGGGAACTATGGCTACACCTTC,CASSTGTGNYGYTF
-,-,TRBV6-2/TRBV6-3,TRBJ1-6,TGTGCCAGCAGTCTGGAGGGCTCCTATAATTCACCCCTCCACTTT,CASSLEGSYNSPLHF
-,-,TRBV15,TRBJ2-7,TGTGCCACCAGCAGCGGGGTTTCCTACGAGCAGTACTTC,CATSSGVSYEQYF
-,-,TRBV2,TRBJ1-2,TGTGCCAGCAGTGGAAGGGATGGCTACACCTTC,CASSGRDGYTF
-,-,TRBV19,TRBJ1-6,TGTGCCAGTAGTATAGCCCCTCAGGGGAGGGGTTCACCCCTCCACTTT,CASSIAPQGRGSPLHF
TRBD1,-,TRBV6-5,TRBJ1-6,TGTGCCAGCTTCTTACAGGGGATGAATTCACCCCTCCACTTT,CASFLQGMNSPLHF
-,-,TRBV3-1/TRBV3-2,TRBJ2-7,TGTGCCAGCAGCGAAACAGGGCTCTACGAGCAGTACTTC,CASSETGLYEQYF
TRBD2,-,TRBV7-9,TRBJ2-3,TGTGCCAGCAGCTTAGCCGGACTAGCGGGGACCGCCACAGATACGCAGTATTTT,CASSLAGLAGTATDTQYF
-,-,TRBV28,TRBJ1-5,TGTGCCAGCACCACTCCGGCGGGTAGCAATCAGCCCCAGCATTTT,CASTTPAGSNQPQHF
-,-,TRBV18,TRBJ2-1,TGTGCCAGCTCACCATTGAACATGCTAGCTAATGAGCAGTTCTTC,CASSPLNMLANEQFF
-,-,TRBV7-9,TRBJ1-1,TGTGCCAGCAGCGCCACGTGGAACACTGAAGCTTTCTTT,CASSATWNTEAFF
-,-,TRBV11-3,TRBJ2-3,TGTGCCAGCAGCCCTCAGGGGGGGGAGCAGTATTTT,CASSPQGGEQYF
-,-,TRBV18,TRBJ2-5,TGTGCCAGCTCACCTATCTATGGGGAGCTGGAGACCCAGTACTTC,CASSPIYGELETQYF
-,-,TRBV19,TRBJ2-2,TGTGCCAGTAGTGTCACAGGCTCAACATTGACCGGGGAGCTGTTTTTT,CASSVTGSTLTGELFF
-,-,TRBV7-9,TRBJ1-4,TGTGCCAGCAGCCCCATCCTACAGAATTTTAATGAAAAACTGTTTTTT,CASSPILQNFNEKLFF
-,-,TRBV14,TRBJ1-3,TGTGCCAGCAGCCGAAATCGGGGGAACACCATATATTTT,CASSRNRGNTIYF
-,-,TRBV25-1,TRBJ2-6,TGTGCCAGCAGTGAACTTTCGGAAGCTGGGGCCAACGTCCTGACTTTC,CASSELSEAGANVLTF
TRBD1,-,TRBV5-1,TRBJ1-2,TGCGCCAGCAGCCATCTCCTCCGGATGGGACAGCTTTATGGCTACACCTTC,CASSHLLRMGQLYGYTF
TRBD2,once,TRBV7-2,TRBJ2-1,TGTGCCAGCAGCTTAATAGCGGGAAACAATGAGCAGTTCTTC,CASSLIAGNNEQFF
-,-,TRBV1,TRBJ2-4,TGCACCAGCAGCCAAGCTAGACGCGCGAAGCACTTC,CTSSQARRAKHF
-,few,TRBV28,TRBJ2-7,TGTGCCAGCAGGTACAGGGAGGGGTACTACGAGCAGTACTTC,CASRYREGYYEQYF
-,-,TRBV28,TRBJ2-7,TGTGCCAGCACCTCCAACTACGAGCAGTACTTC,CASTSNYEQYF
-,-,TRBV7-6,TRBJ2-5,TGTGCCAGCAGCCTTAGACTAGAAGAGACCCAGTACTTC,CASSLRLEETQYF